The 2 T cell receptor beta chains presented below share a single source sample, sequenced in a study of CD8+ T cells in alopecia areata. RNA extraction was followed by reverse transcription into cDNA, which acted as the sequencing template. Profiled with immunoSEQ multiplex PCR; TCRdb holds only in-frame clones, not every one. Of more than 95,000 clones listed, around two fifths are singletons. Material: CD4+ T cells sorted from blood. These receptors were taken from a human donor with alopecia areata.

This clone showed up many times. CDR3 coding DNA: TGTGCCAGCAGCTTAGCGTTCCCGGGACTAGCGGGAGGGAATGAGCAGTTCTTC. Its translation: CASSLAFPGLAGGNEQFF. V and J are TRBV7-9 and TRBJ2-1, with 16 bases matching TRBD2. This CDR3 has 18 amino acids. V trimming: 0 bases; J trimming: 7 bases; junction bases outside the gene matches: 6. Germline values: CDR1 SEHNR, CDR2 FQNEAQ (reference sequence).

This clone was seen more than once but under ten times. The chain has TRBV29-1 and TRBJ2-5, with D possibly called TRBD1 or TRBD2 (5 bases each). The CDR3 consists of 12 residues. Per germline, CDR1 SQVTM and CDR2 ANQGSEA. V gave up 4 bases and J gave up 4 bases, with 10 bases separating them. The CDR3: CSVVAGGETQYF. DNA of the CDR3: TGCAGCGTTGTTGCTGGGGGAGAGACCCAGTACTTC.